This TCR beta chain was recorded in a study of blood T cell repertoires in COVID-19 (dated by TCRdb to about 2020). Study-wide context: The collaborator samples originated in the United States, Italy and Spain and spanned the acute and convalescent phases of COVID-19. Where available, HLA class I and class II types were taken from metadata supplied by the sample provider and were not determined by assay-based typing. Subjects who had been exposed to COVID-19, were actively infected with it, or had recovered from it provided the deeply sampled blood TCRbeta repertoires that made up the dataset. The prospective study material was composed of cDNA or gDNA derived from T cells, B-cell-depleted T cells, or PBMCs. Samples came from the ongoing ImmuneRACE study (first 160 participants) plus 1,254 subjects from 6 global collaborators. Sample metadata almost always included a de-identified subject ID, COVID-19 status, age in years and sex. The repertoires were made available in a free public database intended to serve as a resource for research on the immune response to SARS-CoV-2. Points the paper makes about the study in general: The quantity of clinical and demographic metadata differed by source and by participant and was supplied without curation.

Collaborating institutions collected whole blood in K2EDTA tubes following their own protocols. For TCRbeta analysis, collaborators shipped samples in one of three forms: frozen whole blood, isolated PBMCs, or DNA extracted from either of those sample types. With regard to this clone: There is no known antigen for this receptor. Base qualities are missing; no much larger clone stands one base away.

TCRbeta CDR3 regions were amplified from genomic DNA using the immunoSEQ Assay, a bias-controlled multiplex PCR. In the original analysis: The number of nucleated cells in each sample was estimated from the amplification of reference gene primers within the assay. To quantify the absolute abundance of each unique TCRbeta CDR3 rearrangement, sequence reads were collapsed and filtered. Productive Simpson clonality was computed per sample as the square root of Simpson's diversity index over productive rearrangements. Entries here come from immuneACCESS through TCRdb and include only in-frame sequences with V and J called. Some clones fail to appear in such tables; in the studies checked, an unresolved V gene covers under half of the shortfall, and the cause of the remainder is unknown. V and J calls and clone size are as listed in that table; D and trimming were resolved from the DNA. For this sample there are about 46,000 clones; 70% to 90% appear just once. In total, the top ten clones hold approximately 14% of the sample.

Sequencing used peripheral blood. This clonotype was sampled from a human donor in a cohort sampled during active COVID-19. The donor label of this sample is uncertain.

The CDR3 corresponds to CAGAGGLQETQYF. The bases are TGTGCCGGGGCGGGGGGCTTACAAGAGACCCAGTACTTC. Here the chain combines TRBV2 and TRBJ2-5, and TRBD2 matches 8 of the central bases. The CDR3 starts with the cysteine, ends with the phenylalanine, and has 13 residues. The entry retains the CDR3 DNA only, 39 bases that are in frame from base 1. The germline V gene sets CDR1 to SNHLY and CDR2 to FYNNEI. V trim: 11 bases; J trim: 2 bases; unmatched bases: 7.